This is a list of T cell receptor beta chains from one sample in a study of radiotherapy plus CTLA-4 blockade in lung cancer. Assay used: immunoSEQ multiplex PCR; TCRdb lists only in-frame clones, some missing. The sample contains 70,000 to 95,000 clones, about 83% of which appear only once. This specimen was peripheral blood, taken from a patient treated with radiotherapy plus ipilimumab. Source of these receptors: a human donor with non-small cell lung cancer that progressed on radiotherapy plus ipilimumab. The conserved cysteine and the conserved F or W are not part of the CDR3 here. Each record gives: V gene, J gene, CDR3 protein.

V gene: TRBV9
J gene: TRBJ1-5
CDR3 protein: ASSVGAAGQPQH

V gene: TRBV6-5
J gene: TRBJ2-1
CDR3 protein: ASRGTGYNEQF

V gene: TRBV28
J gene: TRBJ1-2
CDR3 protein: ASSLTGANYGYT

V gene: TRBV5-1
J gene: TRBJ2-2
CDR3 protein: ASSLWSAGDTGELF

V gene: TRBV6-4
J gene: TRBJ2-1
CDR3 protein: ASRGFGEQF

V gene: TRBV7-9
J gene: TRBJ1-2
CDR3 protein: ASSLDGGLGYT

V gene: TRBV30
J gene: TRBJ2-3
CDR3 protein: AWIRRSGAGGTQY

V gene: TRBV9
J gene: TRBJ1-4
CDR3 protein: ASSLRPGEEKLF

V gene: TRBV4-3
J gene: TRBJ2-1
CDR3 protein: ASSSLGVKNEQF

V gene: TRBV7-9
J gene: TRBJ2-7
CDR3 protein: ASSIQGYEQY

V gene: TRBV10-1
J gene: TRBJ2-6
CDR3 protein: ASMTASGANVLT

V gene: TRBV11-2
J gene: TRBJ2-7
CDR3 protein: ASSLGLAGSYEQY

V gene: TRBV7-2
J gene: TRBJ2-1
CDR3 protein: ASSAPGLTTGNEQF

V gene: TRBV7-8
J gene: TRBJ2-1
CDR3 protein: ASSLTLAGGYNEQF

V gene: TRBV6-5
J gene: TRBJ1-5
CDR3 protein: ASGGLNQPQH

V gene: TRBV4-1
J gene: TRBJ2-1
CDR3 protein: ASSQGPGFYNEQF

V gene: TRBV28
J gene: TRBJ2-7
CDR3 protein: ASRGRLAGGTSYEQY

V gene: TRBV29-1
J gene: TRBJ2-1
CDR3 protein: SVGPYDEQF

V gene: TRBV4-3
J gene: TRBJ2-5
CDR3 protein: ASSQDVQTGETQY

V gene: TRBV2
J gene: TRBJ2-7
CDR3 protein: ASSEAGGRAYEQY

V gene: TRBV28
J gene: TRBJ2-7
CDR3 protein: ASSLPRDRGLYEQY

V gene: TRBV4-3
J gene: TRBJ1-2
CDR3 protein: ASSQDAPPGGSSYGYT

V gene: TRBV6-1
J gene: TRBJ1-2
CDR3 protein: ASSDGGWRGYT

V gene: TRBV25-1
J gene: TRBJ1-2
CDR3 protein: ASSTPGGRTST

V gene: TRBV28
J gene: TRBJ1-3
CDR3 protein: ASSLLWSRNTIY

V gene: TRBV19
J gene: TRBJ2-2
CDR3 protein: ASTKTQTTGELF

V gene: TRBV6-5
J gene: TRBJ1-5
CDR3 protein: ASRDGFNQPQH

V gene: TRBV14
J gene: TRBJ2-7
CDR3 protein: ASSPKKGRGNSYEQY

V gene: TRBV18
J gene: TRBJ2-7
CDR3 protein: ASSPTGTGRVEQY

V gene: TRBV7-6
J gene: TRBJ2-1
CDR3 protein: ASSLTGNNEQF

V gene: TRBV6-6
J gene: TRBJ1-1
CDR3 protein: ASSSQASDTEAF

V gene: TRBV6-4
J gene: TRBJ2-2
CDR3 protein: ASSRDRGRTGELF

V gene: TRBV28
J gene: TRBJ2-6
CDR3 protein: ASRGPGANVLT

V gene: TRBV11-2
J gene: TRBJ1-3
CDR3 protein: ASSPPVRNTIY

V gene: TRBV2
J gene: TRBJ1-2
CDR3 protein: ASSGRQGNYGYT